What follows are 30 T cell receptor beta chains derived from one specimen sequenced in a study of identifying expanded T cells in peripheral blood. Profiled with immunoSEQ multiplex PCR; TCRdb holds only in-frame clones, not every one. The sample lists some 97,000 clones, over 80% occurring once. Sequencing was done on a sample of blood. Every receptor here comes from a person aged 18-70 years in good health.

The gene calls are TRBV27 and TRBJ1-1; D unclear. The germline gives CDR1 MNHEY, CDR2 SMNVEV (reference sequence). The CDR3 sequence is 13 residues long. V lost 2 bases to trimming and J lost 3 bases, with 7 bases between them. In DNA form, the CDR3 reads TGTGCCAGCAGTTTAGACGGATACACTGAAGCTTTCTTT. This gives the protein CASSLDGYTEAFF.

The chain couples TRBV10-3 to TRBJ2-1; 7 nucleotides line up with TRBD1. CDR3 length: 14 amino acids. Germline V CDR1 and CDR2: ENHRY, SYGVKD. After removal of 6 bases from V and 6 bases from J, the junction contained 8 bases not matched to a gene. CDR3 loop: CAIRPFDRVNEQFF. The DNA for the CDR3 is TGTGCCATCAGACCCTTCGACAGGGTCAATGAGCAGTTCTTC.

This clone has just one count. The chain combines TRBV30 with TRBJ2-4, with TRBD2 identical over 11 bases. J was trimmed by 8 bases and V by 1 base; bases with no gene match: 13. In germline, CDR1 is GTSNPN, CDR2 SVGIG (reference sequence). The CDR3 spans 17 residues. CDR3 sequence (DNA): TGTGCCTGGAGTGCCCTTTTGCTAGCGGGGGGAGTAGACATTCAGTACTTC. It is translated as CAWSALLLAGGVDIQYF.

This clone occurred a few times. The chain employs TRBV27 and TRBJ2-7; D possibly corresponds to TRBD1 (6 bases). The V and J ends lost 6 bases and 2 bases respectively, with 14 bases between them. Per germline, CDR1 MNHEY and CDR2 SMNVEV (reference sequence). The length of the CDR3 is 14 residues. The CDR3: CASSPTGFTYEQYF. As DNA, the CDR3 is TGTGCCAGCAGCCCAACAGGGTTTACCTACGAGCAGTACTTC.

The CDR3 region has the DNA TGTGCCAGCAGTGAAGCGCTTCGGGGAGGGATTAGCAATCAGCCCCAGCATTTT. Its translation is CASSEALRGGISNQPQHF. This chain joins TRBV6-1 and TRBJ1-5; D ambiguous. There are 18 residues in the CDR3. Trimming removed 0 bases at V and 0 bases at J, with 15 bases between. CDR1 is MNHNS, CDR2 SASEGT, per germline.

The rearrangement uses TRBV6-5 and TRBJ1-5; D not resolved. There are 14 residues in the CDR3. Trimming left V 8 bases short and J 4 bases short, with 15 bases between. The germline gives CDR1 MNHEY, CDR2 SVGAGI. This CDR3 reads CASARAGVNQPQHF. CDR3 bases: TGTGCCAGCGCTCGGGCAGGAGTTAATCAGCCCCAGCATTTT.

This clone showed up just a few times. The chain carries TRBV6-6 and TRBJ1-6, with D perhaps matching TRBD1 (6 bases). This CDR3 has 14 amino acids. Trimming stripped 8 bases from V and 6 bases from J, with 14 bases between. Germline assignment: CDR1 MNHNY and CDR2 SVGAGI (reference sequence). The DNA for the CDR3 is TGTGCCAGCGTAAGGGGGGAAGGTAATTCACCCCTCCACTTT. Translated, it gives CASVRGEGNSPLHF.

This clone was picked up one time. CDR3 sequence: CASSLGQNTGELFF. The CDR3 region has the DNA TGTGCCAGCAGCTTAGGCCAGAACACCGGGGAGCTGTTTTTT. The chain employs TRBV11-3 and TRBJ2-2; D is undetermined. V was cut by 1 base and J by 1 base, with 4 bases left in between. Per the germline V gene, CDR1 is SGHNT and CDR2 is YENEEA. This CDR3 has 14 residues.

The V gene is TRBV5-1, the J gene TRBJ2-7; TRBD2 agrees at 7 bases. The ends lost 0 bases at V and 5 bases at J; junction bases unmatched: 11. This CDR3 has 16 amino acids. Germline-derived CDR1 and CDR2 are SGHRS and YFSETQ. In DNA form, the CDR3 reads TGCGCCAGCAGCTTGGTGACGGGCGGGAGTATCGACGAGCAGTACTTC. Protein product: CASSLVTGGSIDEQYF. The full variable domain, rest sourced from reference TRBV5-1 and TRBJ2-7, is KAGVTQTPRYLIKTRGQQVTLSCSPISGHRSVSWYQQTPGQGLQFLFEYFSETQRNKGNFPGRFSGRQFSNSRSEMNVSTLELGDSALYLCASSLVTGGSIDEQYFGPGTRLTVT.

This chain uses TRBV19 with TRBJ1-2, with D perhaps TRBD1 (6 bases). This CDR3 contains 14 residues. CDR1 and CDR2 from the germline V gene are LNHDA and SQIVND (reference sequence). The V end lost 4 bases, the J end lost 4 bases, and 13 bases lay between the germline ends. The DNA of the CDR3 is TGTGCCAGTAGTACAGCACAGGGACCCTATGGCTACACCTTC. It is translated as CASSTAQGPYGYTF.

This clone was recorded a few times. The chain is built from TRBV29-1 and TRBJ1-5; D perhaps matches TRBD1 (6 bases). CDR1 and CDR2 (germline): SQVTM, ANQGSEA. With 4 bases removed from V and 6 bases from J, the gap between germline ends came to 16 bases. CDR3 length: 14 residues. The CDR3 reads CSVGRGDSSQPQHF. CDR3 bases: TGCAGCGTTGGGAGGGGGGATTCTAGTCAGCCCCAGCATTTT.

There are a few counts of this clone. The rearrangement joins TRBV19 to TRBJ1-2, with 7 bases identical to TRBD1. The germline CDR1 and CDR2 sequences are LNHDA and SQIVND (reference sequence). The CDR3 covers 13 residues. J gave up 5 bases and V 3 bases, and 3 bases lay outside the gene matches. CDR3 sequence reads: CASSIEQGYGYTF. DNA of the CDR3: TGTGCCAGTAGTATCGAACAGGGGTATGGCTACACCTTC.

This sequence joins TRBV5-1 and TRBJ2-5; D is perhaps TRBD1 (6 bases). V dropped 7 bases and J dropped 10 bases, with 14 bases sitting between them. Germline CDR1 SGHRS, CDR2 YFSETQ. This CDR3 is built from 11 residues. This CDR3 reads CASSADSHQYF. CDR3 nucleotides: TGCGCCAGCTCGGCGGACAGCCACCAGTACTTC.

For the CDR3, the DNA is TGTGCCAGCAGCTTGGCGGGAGAATTCTACAATGAGCAGTTCTTC. Translated: CASSLAGEFYNEQFF. The chain is built from TRBV7-3 and TRBJ2-1; the match to TRBD2 covers 7 bases. In germline, CDR1 is SGHTA, CDR2 FQGTGA. The CDR3 totals 15 residues. Trimming removed 3 bases from V and 3 bases from J; junction bases left unmatched: 5. Together with reference TRBV7-3 and TRBJ2-1, the CDR3 gives the full variable domain: GAGVSQTPSNKVTEKGKYVELRCDPISGHTALYWYRQSLGQGPEFLIYFQGTGAADDSGLPNDRFFAVRPEGSVSTLKIQRTERGDSAVYLCASSLAGEFYNEQFFGPGTRLTVL.

CDR3 DNA sequence: TGTGCCAGCAGCCTACCACAGGGAACGAACACTGAAGCTTTCTTT. Protein sequence: CASSLPQGTNTEAFF. This chain joins TRBV7-9 and TRBJ1-1; tentatively, D is TRBD1 (6 bases). The ends were cut back, 5 bases at V and 1 base at J, with 14 bases in the middle. This CDR3 has 15 residues. Looked up from germline, CDR1 is SEHNR and CDR2 is FQNEAQ (reference sequence).

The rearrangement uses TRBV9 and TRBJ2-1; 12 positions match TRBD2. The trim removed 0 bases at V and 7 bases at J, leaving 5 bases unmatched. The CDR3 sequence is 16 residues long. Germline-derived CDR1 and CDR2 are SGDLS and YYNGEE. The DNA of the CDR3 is TGTGCCAGCAGCGTAGGAGCTGGACTAGCGGGGAATGAGCAGTTCTTC. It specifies CASSVGAGLAGNEQFF.

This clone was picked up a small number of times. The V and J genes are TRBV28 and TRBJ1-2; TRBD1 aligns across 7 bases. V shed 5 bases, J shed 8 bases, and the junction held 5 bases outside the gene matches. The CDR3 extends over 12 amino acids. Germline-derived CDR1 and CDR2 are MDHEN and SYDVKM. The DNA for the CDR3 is TGTGCCAGCAGTCCCCGGGACAGAGGCTACACCTTC. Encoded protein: CASSPRDRGYTF.

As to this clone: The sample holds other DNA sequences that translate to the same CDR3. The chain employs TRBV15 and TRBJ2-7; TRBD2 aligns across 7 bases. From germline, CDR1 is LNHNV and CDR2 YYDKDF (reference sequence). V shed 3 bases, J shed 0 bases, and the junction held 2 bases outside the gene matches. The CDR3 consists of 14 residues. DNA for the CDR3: TGTGCCACCAGCAGGGGCGGGAGCTCCTACGAGCAGTACTTC. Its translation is CATSRGGSSYEQYF.

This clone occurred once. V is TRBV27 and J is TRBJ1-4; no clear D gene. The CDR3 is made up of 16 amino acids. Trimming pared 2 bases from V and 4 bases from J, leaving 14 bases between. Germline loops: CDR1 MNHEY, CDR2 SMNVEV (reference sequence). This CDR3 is CASSLIPQGINEKLFF. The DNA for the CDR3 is TGTGCCAGCAGTTTAATCCCGCAAGGGATTAATGAAAAACTGTTTTTT.

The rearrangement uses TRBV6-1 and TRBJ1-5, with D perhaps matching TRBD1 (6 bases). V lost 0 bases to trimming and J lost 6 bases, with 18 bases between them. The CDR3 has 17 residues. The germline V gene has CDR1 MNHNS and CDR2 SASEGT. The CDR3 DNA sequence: TGTGCCAGCAGTGAAGCGGTTCGTAGGGGGATTAGTCAGCCCCAGCATTTT. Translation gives CASSEAVRRGISQPQHF.

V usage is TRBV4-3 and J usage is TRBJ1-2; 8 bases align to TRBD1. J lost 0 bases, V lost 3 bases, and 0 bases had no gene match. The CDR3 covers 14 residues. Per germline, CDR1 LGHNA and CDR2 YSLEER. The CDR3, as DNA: TGCGCCAGCAGCCAGACAGGGGCTAACTATGGCTACACCTTC. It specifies CASSQTGANYGYTF.

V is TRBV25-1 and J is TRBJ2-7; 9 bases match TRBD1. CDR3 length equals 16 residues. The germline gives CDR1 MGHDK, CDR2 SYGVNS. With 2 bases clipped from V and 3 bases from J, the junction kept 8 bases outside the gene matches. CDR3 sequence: CASSEALTGGSYEQYF. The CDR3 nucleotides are TGTGCCAGCAGTGAAGCGCTGACAGGGGGAAGCTACGAGCAGTACTTC.

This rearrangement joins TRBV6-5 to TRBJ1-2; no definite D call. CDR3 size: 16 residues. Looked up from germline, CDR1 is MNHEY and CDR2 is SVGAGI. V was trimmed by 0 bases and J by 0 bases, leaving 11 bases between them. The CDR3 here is CASSYSNYGTNYGYTF. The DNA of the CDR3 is TGTGCCAGCAGTTACTCTAATTACGGTACTAACTATGGCTACACCTTC.

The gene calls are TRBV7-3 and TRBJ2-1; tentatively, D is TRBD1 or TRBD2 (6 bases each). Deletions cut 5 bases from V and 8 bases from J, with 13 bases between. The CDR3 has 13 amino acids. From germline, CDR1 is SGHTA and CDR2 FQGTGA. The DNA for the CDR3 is TGTGCCAGCAGCCCCGTGAGGGGGGATGAGCAGTTCTTC. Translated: CASSPVRGDEQFF.

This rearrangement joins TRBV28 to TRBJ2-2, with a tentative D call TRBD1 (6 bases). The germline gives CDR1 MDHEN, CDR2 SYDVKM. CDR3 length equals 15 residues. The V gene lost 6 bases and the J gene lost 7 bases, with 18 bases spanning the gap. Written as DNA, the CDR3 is TGTGCCAGCAGCCTAGTGGGACAAGGTATCGGGGAGCTGTTTTTT. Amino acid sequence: CASSLVGQGIGELFF. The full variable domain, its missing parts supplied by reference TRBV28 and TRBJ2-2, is DVKVTQSSRYLVKRTGEKVFLECVQDMDHENMFWYRQDPGLGLRLIYFSYDVKMKEKGDIPEGYSVSREKKERFSLILESASTNQTSMYLCASSLVGQGIGELFFGEGSRLTVL.

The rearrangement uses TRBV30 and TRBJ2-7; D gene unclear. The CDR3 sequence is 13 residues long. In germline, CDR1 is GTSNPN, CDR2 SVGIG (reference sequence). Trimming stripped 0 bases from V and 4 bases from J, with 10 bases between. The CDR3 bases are TGTGCCTGGAGTGTACAACAGCTATACGAGCAGTACTTC. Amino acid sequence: CAWSVQQLYEQYF.

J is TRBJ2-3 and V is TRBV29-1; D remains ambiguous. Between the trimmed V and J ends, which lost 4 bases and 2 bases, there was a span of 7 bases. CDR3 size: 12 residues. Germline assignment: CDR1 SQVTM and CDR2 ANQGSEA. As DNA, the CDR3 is TGCAGCGTTGCGCCCTACACAGATACGCAGTATTTT. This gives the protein CSVAPYTDTQYF.

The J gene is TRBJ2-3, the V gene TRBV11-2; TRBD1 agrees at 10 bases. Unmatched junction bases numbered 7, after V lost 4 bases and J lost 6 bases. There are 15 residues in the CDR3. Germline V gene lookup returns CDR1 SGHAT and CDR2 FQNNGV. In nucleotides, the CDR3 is TGTGCCAGCAGCTCCCGACAGGGGGCGACGGATACGCAGTATTTT. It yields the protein CASSSRQGATDTQYF.

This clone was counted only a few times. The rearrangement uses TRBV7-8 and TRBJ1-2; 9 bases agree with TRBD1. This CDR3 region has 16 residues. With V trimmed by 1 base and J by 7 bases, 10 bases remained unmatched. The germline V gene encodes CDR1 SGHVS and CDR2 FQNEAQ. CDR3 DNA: TGTGCCAGCAGCTTAGGGAGGCGGGGACAGGGAAGTGGCTACACCTTC. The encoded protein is CASSLGRRGQGSGYTF.

CDR3 bases: TGTGCCTGCCAAAACAGGACAGGGCGGTACGAGCAGTACTTC. Protein: CACQNRTGRYEQYF. The J gene is TRBJ2-7, the V gene TRBV30, with 8 nucleotides matching TRBD1. The CDR3 runs 14 residues. V lost 6 bases and J lost 4; bases outside the gene matches: 11. Germline assignment: CDR1 GTSNPN and CDR2 SVGIG (reference sequence).